These T cell receptor beta chains were read from a single sample in a study of T cells in Graves' hyperthyroidism and ophthalmopathy. TCRdb reanalysed the multiplex PCR reads using MiXCR and keeps one entry per CDR3 protein. Of about 420,000 distinct CDR3 sequences in the sample, 15% to 19% were seen once. Material: blood. The receptors shown here come from a young woman with Graves' hyperthyroidism. CDR3s include the opening cysteine and the closing phenylalanine or tryptophan.

j_gene,v_gene,CDR3aa
TRBJ1-2,TRBV6-1,CASSGEGHYGYTF
TRBJ2-1,TRBV20-1,CSARDVRGSYNEQFF
TRBJ2-3,TRBV11-2,CASSSRTSGTGTQYF
TRBJ2-1,TRBV24-1,CATKGRDNYEQFF
TRBJ2-1,TRBV20-1,CSASFAGAKKDEQFF
TRBJ2-1,TRBV19,CASSPLGEENEQFF
TRBJ2-3,TRBV2,CASRALAGGSADTQYF
TRBJ2-5,TRBV5-6,CASSLTGTAYLPQYF
TRBJ2-6,TRBV6-1,CASSSKRGTRGISGANVLTF
TRBJ1-1,TRBV2,CASSEWAQGAKDTEAFF
TRBJ2-1,TRBV7-8,CASSHRSNEQFF
TRBJ1-1,TRBV29-1,CSVGQGNAEAFF
TRBJ2-5,TRBV11-2,CASSTGLAGKETQYF
TRBJ2-1,TRBV15,CATSSNSANEQFF
TRBJ2-7,TRBV9,CASSGGAGAGYEQYF
TRBJ2-7,TRBV20-1,CSARVDFGTGGLEQYF
TRBJ2-7,TRBV19,CASSELGEGTEQYF
TRBJ2-7,TRBV5-1,CASSLAGPREYEQYF
TRBJ1-4,TRBV20-1,CSARGRSGPVEEKLFF
TRBJ2-5,TRBV11-2,CASSPWDPQETQYF
TRBJ1-2,TRBV20-1,CSAPRGGLYTF
TRBJ2-7,TRBV7-9,CASSLAGLAGVYEQYF
TRBJ2-1,TRBV18,CASSPRTGAPDPNNEQFF
TRBJ1-1,TRBV24-1,CATSDPTTGKAFF
TRBJ2-7,TRBV6-1,CASSYADSYYEQYF
TRBJ1-2,TRBV6-6,CASSYSLGGGYGYTF
TRBJ2-3,TRBV20-1,CSAPGTSGGALFTDTQYF
TRBJ1-3,TRBV12-3/TRBV12-4,CASRGGGAGNTIYF
TRBJ2-2,TRBV24-1,CATSDSKGAGTGELFF
TRBJ2-7,TRBV7-9,CASSLVGPGLSYEQYF
TRBJ1-2,TRBV6-5,CASSYSPWGSNYGYTF
TRBJ1-2,TRBV19,CASRGAGTAYGYTF
TRBJ2-1,TRBV4-1,CASSSLAGGVDEQFF
TRBJ1-1,TRBV6-1,CASSTLTGENTEAFF
TRBJ1-5,TRBV5-5,CASSLGQGNHQPQHF
TRBJ2-7,TRBV11-2,CASSLVLARDEQYF
TRBJ2-5,TRBV10-3,CATQQLTEGLAGETQYF
TRBJ1-2,TRBV29-1,CSVADLKGGGYTF
TRBJ2-7,TRBV6-5,CASSYLQGSSYEQYF
TRBJ2-7,TRBV7-3,CASSLNGRGDEQYF
TRBJ2-5,TRBV5-1,CASSLAGTGGETQYF
TRBJ1-2,TRBV6-1,CASNPDSAYGYTF
TRBJ1-1,TRBV12-3/TRBV12-4,CASSTRPGTEAFF
TRBJ2-7,TRBV20-1,CSAREARPASVSYEQYF
TRBJ2-5,TRBV19,CASSVGSGGPEETQYF
TRBJ2-7,TRBV6-1,CATPSTGSSCEQYF
TRBJ2-7,TRBV5-1,CASGLAGDLPYEQYF
TRBJ1-3,TRBV2,CASSENELLAGDTIYF
TRBJ1-2,TRBV5-5,CASSSAGTFPYGYTF
TRBJ2-1,TRBV12-3/TRBV12-4,CASSPRSAGGQFF
TRBJ1-5,TRBV28,CASRPPGGRGSAQHF
TRBJ1-1,TRBV30,CAWSVWRGTEAFF
TRBJ2-7,TRBV28,CASSLLGYEQYF
TRBJ1-5,TRBV28,CASSPGGGPQHF
TRBJ1-3,TRBV20-1,CSARPRTHGNTIYF
TRBJ1-6,TRBV27,CASSKAGRNSPLHF
TRBJ2-7,TRBV20-1,CSARDSYASSYEQYF
TRBJ2-3,TRBV12-3/TRBV12-4,CASSLAGLDTQYF
TRBJ2-2,TRBV27,CASSSGTSLYTGELFF